This TCR beta chain appears in the sequencing data of a study of blood T cell repertoires in COVID-19. About the study: T cells, B-cell-depleted T cells, or PBMCs provided the cDNA or gDNA that served as material.

In the original workflow: Researchers report that nucleated cell counts were estimated from reference gene primer amplification. This table comes from immunoSEQ multiplex PCR, and its TCRdb copy is limited to in-frame clones, with some not included. V and J calls and clone size are given by that table; D and trimming were obtained from the DNA. The profile shows about 130,000 clones, about 84% of them singletons. CDR1 SGHAT and CDR2 FQNNGV come from the germline V gene. This CDR3 is built from 14 residues. V lost 1 base and J 3 bases, leaving 9 bases between the germline ends. Sequencing was performed on peripheral blood. V and J are TRBV11-2 and TRBJ1-2; no reliable D call. The TCR was taken from a woman in her sixties with acute or convalescent COVID-19. CDR3: CASSLGQAYYGYTF. Here the CDR3 DNA reads TGTGCCAGCAGCTTAGGTCAGGCGTACTATGGCTACACCTTC.